This T cell receptor beta chain was captured in a study of monozygotic twins with inflammatory bowel disease. Points from the study as a whole: Patient repertoire variability may have increased through differing immunosuppressive treatments. IBD patients carried less diverse TCRbeta repertoires (inverse Simpson) than healthy co-twins. Concordant and discordant twins showed no difference in repertoire similarity, possibly from limited power.

As regards this clonotype: The target antigen is unknown.

CDR1 and CDR2 from the germline V gene are SGHRS and YFSETQ. This CDR3 has 13 amino acids. UMIs were attached via template switching, each with a 6-nucleotide sample barcode. TCRdb processed the 5' RACE reads again and assigns one entry to each CDR3 protein, with no DNA. The sample includes roughly 330,000 distinct CDR3 sequences. This clonotype was obtained from a human donor with ulcerative colitis or Crohn's disease, or a healthy co-twin of an affected twin (not recorded which). The specimen sequenced was blood. The chain combines TRBV5-1 with TRBJ2-7; TCRdb proposes TRBD1, but this gene call is untestable without DNA. CDR3 residues: CASRDRANGEQYF.